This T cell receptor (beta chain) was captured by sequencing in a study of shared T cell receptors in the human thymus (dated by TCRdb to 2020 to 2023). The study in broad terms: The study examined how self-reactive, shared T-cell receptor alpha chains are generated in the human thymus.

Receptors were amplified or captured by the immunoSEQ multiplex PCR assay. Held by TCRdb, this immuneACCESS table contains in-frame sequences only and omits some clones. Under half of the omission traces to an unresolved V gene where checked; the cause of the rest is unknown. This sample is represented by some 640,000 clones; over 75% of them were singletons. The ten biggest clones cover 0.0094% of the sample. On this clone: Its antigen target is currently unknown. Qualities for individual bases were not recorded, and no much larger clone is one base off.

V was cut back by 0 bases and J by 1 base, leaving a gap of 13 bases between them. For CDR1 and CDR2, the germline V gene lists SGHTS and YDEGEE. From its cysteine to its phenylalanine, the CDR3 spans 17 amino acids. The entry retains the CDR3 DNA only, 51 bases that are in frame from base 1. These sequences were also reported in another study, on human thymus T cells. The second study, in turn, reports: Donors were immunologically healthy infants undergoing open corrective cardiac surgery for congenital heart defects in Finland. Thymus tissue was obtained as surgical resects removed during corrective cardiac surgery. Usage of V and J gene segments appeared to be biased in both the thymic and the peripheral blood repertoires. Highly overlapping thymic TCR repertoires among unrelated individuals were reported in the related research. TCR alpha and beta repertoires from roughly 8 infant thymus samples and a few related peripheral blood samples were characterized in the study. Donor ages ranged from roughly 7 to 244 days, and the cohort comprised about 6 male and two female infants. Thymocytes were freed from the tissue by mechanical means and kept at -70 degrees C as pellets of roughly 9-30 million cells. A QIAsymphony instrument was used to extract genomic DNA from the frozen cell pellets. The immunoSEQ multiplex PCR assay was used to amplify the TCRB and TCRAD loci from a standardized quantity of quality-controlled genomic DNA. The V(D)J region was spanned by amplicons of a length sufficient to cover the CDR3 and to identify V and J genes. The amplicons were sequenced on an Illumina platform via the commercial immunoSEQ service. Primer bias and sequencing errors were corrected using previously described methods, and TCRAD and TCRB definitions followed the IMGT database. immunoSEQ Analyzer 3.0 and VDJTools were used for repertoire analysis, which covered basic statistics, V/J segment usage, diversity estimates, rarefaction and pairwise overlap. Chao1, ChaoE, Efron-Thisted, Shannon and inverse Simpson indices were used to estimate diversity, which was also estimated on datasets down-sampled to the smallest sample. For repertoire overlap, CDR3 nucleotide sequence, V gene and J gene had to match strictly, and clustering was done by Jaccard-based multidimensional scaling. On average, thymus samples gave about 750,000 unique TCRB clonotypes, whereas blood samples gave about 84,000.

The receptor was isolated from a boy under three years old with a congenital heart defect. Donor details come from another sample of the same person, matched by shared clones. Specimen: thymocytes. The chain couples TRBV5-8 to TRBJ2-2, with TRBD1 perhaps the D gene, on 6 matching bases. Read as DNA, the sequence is TGTGCCAGCAGCTTGGAGACAGGAGGAGTGAACACCGGGGAGCTGTTTTTT. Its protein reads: CASSLETGGVNTGELFF.